This TCR beta chain originates from a study of blood T cell repertoires in COVID-19. About the study: PBMCs, B-cell-depleted T cells, or T cells provided the cDNA or gDNA that made up the material.

Some clones are missing from TCRdb's copy, which holds only in-frame ones; the method was immunoSEQ multiplex PCR. The table lists about 220,000 clones, approximately 83% of them singletons. The germline V and J ends were trimmed by 6 bases and 2 bases, with 7 bases remaining between them. The CDR3 length is 13 residues. The germline V gene has CDR1 KGHSH and CDR2 LQKENI. Recruits, aged roughly 18 to 95 years, lived in 25 or so US areas. Participant-given clinical history determined each cohort assignment. The material sequenced was PBMCs or T cells enriched from blood (not recorded which). The chain recombines TRBV18 with TRBJ2-2; the D is unclear. This sequence originates from a woman aged 35 to 49 who had been exposed to COVID-19. CDR3 in DNA: TGTGCCAGCTCTTACTCTAACACCGGGGAGCTGTTTTTT. It translates to CASSYSNTGELFF. The full variable domain, completed using reference TRBV18 and TRBJ2-2, is NAGVMQNPRHLVRRRGQEARLRCSPMKGHSHVYWYRQLPEEGLKFMVYLQKENIIDESGMPKERFSAEFPKEGPSILRIQQVVRGDSAAYFCASSYSNTGELFFGEGSRLTVL.